The 17 T cell receptor beta chains in this list originate from one sample, sequenced in a study of T-cell memory formation after mild COVID-19. TCRdb called the 5' RACE reads again in MiXCR, with one record for every CDR3 protein. The table has 560,000 or so distinct CDR3 sequences, 15% to 20% seen once. The sequenced sample was PBMCs or a T cell subset sorted from them (not recorded which). These receptors originate from an adult woman who had mild COVID-19 (a few samples of this study predate the infection). Cell type and time point are not known.

This chain connects TRBV2 to TRBJ2-7; D remains ambiguous. The germline gives CDR1 SNHLY, CDR2 FYNNEI. With 4 bases removed from V and 3 bases from J, the gap between germline ends came to 13 bases. CDR3 size: 14 residues. As DNA, the CDR3 is TGTGCCAGCAGTGTCGGGCCGGAGTACTACGAGCAGTACTTC. Its translation is CASSVGPEYYEQYF.

The table lists this clonotype with many counts. The chain recombines TRBV7-9 with TRBJ1-1, with TRBD1 as a possible D gene (5 bases). V dropped 5 bases and J dropped 7 bases, with 8 bases sitting between them. This CDR3 comprises 11 residues. Per the germline V gene, CDR1 is SEHNR and CDR2 is FQNEAQ (reference sequence). The CDR3 loop reads CASSPRVEAFF. The CDR3 DNA sequence: TGTGCCAGCAGCCCCAGGGTTGAAGCTTTCTTT. The whole variable domain, filled in from reference TRBV7-9 and TRBJ1-1, reads DTGVSQNPRHKITKRGQNVTFRCDPISEHNRLYWYRQTLGQGPEFLTYFQNEAQLEKSRLLSDRFSAERPKGSFSTLEIQRTEQGDSAMYLCASSPRVEAFFGQGTRLTVV.

This rearrangement joins TRBV12-3 or TRBV12-4 to TRBJ2-7; 9 bases line up with TRBD2. This CDR3 comprises 15 residues. The V segment lost 7 bases and the J segment 0 bases; nucleotides outside the gene matches: 7. CDR3: CASTYSGGNSYEQYF. As DNA, the CDR3 is TGTGCCAGCACTTATAGCGGGGGAAACTCCTACGAGCAGTACTTC.

The rearrangement uses TRBV6-4 and TRBJ2-1; 9 positions match TRBD2. The ends lost 0 bases at V and 8 bases at J; junction bases unmatched: 5. The CDR3 totals 15 residues. Germline V CDR1 and CDR2: MRHNA, SNTAGT. For the CDR3, the DNA is TGTGCCAGCAGTGACTCCGCGGGGGGGCGGGATGAGCAGTTCTTC. It codes for CASSDSAGGRDEQFF.

This clonotype was recorded a few times. This rearrangement joins TRBV5-5 to TRBJ2-3; weak D call: TRBD2 (5 bases). Trimming stripped 0 bases from V and 12 bases from J, with 17 bases between. Germline assignment: CDR1 SGHKS and CDR2 YYEKEE (reference sequence). The CDR3 contains 14 residues. CDR3 bases: TGTGCCAGCAGCTTGGAATGGACTGATGTTGTTCAGTATTTT. It is translated as CASSLEWTDVVQYF.

V and J are TRBV6-2 or TRBV6-3 and TRBJ2-1; 10 bases match TRBD2. The CDR3 spans 15 residues. The V gene end was trimmed by 6 bases and the J gene end by 10 bases; junction bases not matched to a gene: 12. Germline V gene data show CDR1 as MNHEY and CDR2 as SVGEGT. The CDR3 protein is CASSPTSGILQEQFF. CDR3 sequence (DNA): TGTGCCAGCAGCCCCACTAGCGGGATATTACAGGAGCAGTTCTTC.

V is TRBV30 and J is TRBJ2-7, with 9 positions matching TRBD1. Looked up from germline, CDR1 is GTSNPN and CDR2 is SVGIG (reference sequence). Losses at the gene ends were 2 bases for V and 0 bases for J; bases not matched to a gene: 5. This CDR3 spans 15 amino acids. CDR3 amino acids: CAWSTIQGASYEQYF. The CDR3 region has the DNA TGTGCCTGGAGTACCATACAGGGGGCCTCCTACGAGCAGTACTTC.

This chain uses TRBV4-1 with TRBJ1-1; 9 nucleotides align to TRBD1. CDR3 length equals 14 residues. Germline assignment: CDR1 MGHRA and CDR2 YSYEKL. Germline trimming cut 1 base from V and 10 bases from J; bases unmatched to any gene: 7. CDR3 DNA sequence: TGCGCCAGCAGCCAAGGGACAGGGGTTTCTAGAGCTTTCTTT. Amino acid sequence: CASSQGTGVSRAFF.

This clonotype was seen more than once but under ten times. The rearrangement links TRBV9 to TRBJ1-4; TRBD1 matches at 9 bases. The germline V gene has CDR1 SGDLS and CDR2 YYNGEE. V was clipped by 0 bases and J by 6 bases; unmatched bases: 6. This CDR3 is 16 amino acids long. CDR3 protein: CASSVAPGTGYEKLFF. Written as DNA, the CDR3 is TGTGCCAGCAGCGTAGCTCCCGGGACAGGGTATGAAAAACTGTTTTTT.

The chain is built from TRBV6-2 or TRBV6-3 and TRBJ2-1, with 10 bases aligning to TRBD2. The junction had 12 bases not matched to a gene; V was cut back by 6 bases and J by 4 bases. The length of the CDR3 is 17 residues. Looked up from germline, CDR1 is MNHEY and CDR2 is SVGEGT. The CDR3, as DNA: TGTGCCAGCAGCAGTTCTACCGGGACTAGCGCTTACAATGAGCAGTTCTTC. This gives the protein CASSSSTGTSAYNEQFF.

This clonotype was seen a few times. At one end the junction does not follow the germline gene, possibly because of a read error. CDR3 bases: TGTGCCAGCACCTTGACGGGCGCGAGTGGTGGCTACACCTTC. This codes for CASTLTGASGGYTF. The J gene is TRBJ1-2, the V gene TRBV5-5; D remains unclear. The CDR3 spans 14 residues. In germline, CDR1 is SGHKS, CDR2 YYEKEE (reference sequence). Full variable domain (missing parts from reference TRBV5-5 and TRBJ1-2): DAGVTQSPTHLIKTRGQQVTLRCSPISGHKSVSWYQQVLGQGPQFIFQYYEKEERGRGNFPDRFSARQFPNYSSELNVNALLLGDSALYLCASTLTGASGGYTFGSGTRLTVV.

The rearrangement joins TRBV30 to TRBJ2-7, with no clear D. CDR3 length: 14 amino acids. Between the trimmed V and J ends, which lost 0 bases and 2 bases, there was a span of 11 bases. CDR1 is GTSNPN, CDR2 SVGIG, per germline (reference sequence). CDR3: CAWSVRSGTYEQYF. As DNA, the CDR3 is TGTGCCTGGAGTGTACGGTCAGGAACCTACGAGCAGTACTTC.

This clonotype appeared a few times. V and J are TRBV11-3 and TRBJ2-2; D is ambiguous. V was pared by 0 bases and J by 2 bases, with 10 bases between. The germline gives CDR1 SGHNT, CDR2 YENEEA. This CDR3 spans 16 amino acids. Here the CDR3 DNA reads TGTGCCAGCAGCTTAGATCGGCTGGAAAACACCGGGGAGCTGTTTTTT. Translated, it gives CASSLDRLENTGELFF.

CDR3 sequence (DNA): TGCAGTGCTAGAGAGTCGGGAAGCGGGAGGCGAGAGACCCAGTACTTC. This translates into CSARESGSGRRETQYF. V gene TRBV20-1 combines with J gene TRBJ2-5; 9 nucleotides agree with TRBD2. The CDR3 is made up of 16 amino acids. Losses at the gene ends were 0 bases for V and 4 bases for J; bases not matched to a gene: 9. The germline CDR1 and CDR2 sequences are DFQATT and SNEGSKA (reference sequence).

Notes on this clonotype: This could be a read error, since a much larger clone is one nucleotide away. The V call is TRBV12-3 or TRBV12-4, the J call TRBJ1-1; D remains unclear. The CDR3 extends over 11 amino acids. CDR3 nucleotide sequence: TGTGCCAGCAGAAAAGAAGTGGAAGATTTCTTT. It translates to CASRKEVEDFF.

This clonotype was found a few times. The chain uses TRBV6-5 and TRBJ1-1, with no clear D. V lost 4 bases and J lost 1, with 10 bases in between. The CDR3 has 14 residues. Germline V CDR1 and CDR2: MNHEY, SVGAGI. The CDR3: CASSSSWANTEAFF. CDR3 in DNA: TGTGCCAGCAGTTCTTCTTGGGCGAACACTGAAGCTTTCTTT.

This chain uses TRBV6-6 with TRBJ2-5, with a weak D call TRBD1 (5 bases). Germline V CDR1 and CDR2: MNHNY, SVGAGI (reference sequence). The CDR3 has 14 residues. V lost 0 bases and J 3 bases, leaving 8 bases between the germline ends. CDR3 in amino acids: CASSYSAGKETQYF. The DNA of the CDR3 is TGTGCCAGCAGTTACTCGGCAGGGAAAGAGACCCAGTACTTC.